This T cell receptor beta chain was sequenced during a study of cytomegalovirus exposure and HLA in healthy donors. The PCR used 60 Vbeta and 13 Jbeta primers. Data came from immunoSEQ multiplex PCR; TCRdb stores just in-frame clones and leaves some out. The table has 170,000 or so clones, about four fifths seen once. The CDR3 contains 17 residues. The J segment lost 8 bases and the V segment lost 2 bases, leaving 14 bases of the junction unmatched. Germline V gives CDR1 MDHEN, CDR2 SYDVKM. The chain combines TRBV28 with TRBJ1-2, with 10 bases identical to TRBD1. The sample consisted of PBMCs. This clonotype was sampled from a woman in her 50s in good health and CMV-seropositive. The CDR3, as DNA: TGTGCCAGCAGTTTAAGCTTCCCGACAGGGGGCGCACAGGGCTACACCTTC. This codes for CASSLSFPTGGAQGYTF.